Presented here are 5 T cell receptor beta chains from one specimen sequenced in a study of blood T cell repertoires in COVID-19. Profiled with immunoSEQ multiplex PCR; TCRdb holds only in-frame clones, not every one. The sample lists about 280,000 clones, 90% occurring once. Sequencing used PBMCs or T cells enriched from blood (not recorded which). The receptors were gathered from a woman in her late teens or twenties with acute COVID-19.

The gene calls are TRBV7-9 and TRBJ2-3, with 14 bases identical to TRBD2. Germline CDR1 is SEHNR and CDR2 is FQNEAQ (reference sequence). V dropped 0 bases and J dropped 0; count of bases not matched to a gene: 2. The CDR3 is made up of 18 amino acids. CDR3 coding DNA: TGTGCCAGCAGCTTAGCCTGGACTAGCGGGAGGAGCACAGATACGCAGTATTTT. As protein: CASSLAWTSGRSTDTQYF.

The rearrangement links TRBV5-1 to TRBJ2-2; tentatively, D is TRBD2 (5 bases). Per germline, CDR1 SGHRS and CDR2 YFSETQ. Trimming took 5 bases from V and 1 from J, leaving 6 bases between them. The CDR3 has 13 residues. CDR3 sequence: CASSRGNTGELFF. The CDR3 nucleotides are TGCGCCAGCAGTCGGGGGAACACCGGGGAGCTGTTTTTT. Drawing the rest from reference TRBV5-1 and TRBJ2-2, the complete variable domain is KAGVTQTPRYLIKTRGQQVTLSCSPISGHRSVSWYQQTPGQGLQFLFEYFSETQRNKGNFPGRFSGRQFSNSRSEMNVSTLELGDSALYLCASSRGNTGELFFGEGSRLTVL.

The sample holds a few counts of this clone. The J gene is TRBJ2-5, the V gene TRBV20-1, with D possibly matching TRBD1 (5 bases). Trimming stripped 6 bases from V and 5 bases from J, with 10 bases between. The CDR3 sequence is 11 residues long. CDR1 and CDR2 (germline): DFQATT, SNEGSKA (reference sequence). Here the CDR3 DNA reads TGCAGTGCCATGAAGGGGGAGACCCAGTACTTC. Its translation is CSAMKGETQYF.

This rearrangement joins TRBV11-2 to TRBJ2-3, with TRBD2 matching over 7 bases. This CDR3 has 18 amino acids. V shed 5 bases and J 0 bases; nucleotides not matched to a gene: 14. Germline-derived CDR1 and CDR2 are SGHAT and FQNNGV. DNA for the CDR3: TGTGCCAGCAGCCCTCTAGAGAGGATTAGCGGGAGCACAGATACGCAGTATTTT. Residues: CASSPLERISGSTDTQYF. The full variable domain, with the rest looked up from reference TRBV11-2 and TRBJ2-3, is EAGVAQSPRYKIIEKRQSVAFWCNPISGHATLYWYQQILGQGPKLLIQFQNNGVVDDSQLPKDRFSAERLKGVDSTLKIQPAKLEDSAVYLCASSPLERISGSTDTQYFGPGTRLTVL.

In DNA, the CDR3 is TGTGCCAGTAGATCCCTTCCGGGACAGGGAACATACGTTGGCTACACCTTC. Its protein product is CASRSLPGQGTYVGYTF. The chain combines TRBV19 with TRBJ1-2, with 9 positions matching TRBD1. Germline CDR1 and CDR2: LNHDA and SQIVND (reference sequence). The CDR3 length is 17 residues. After removal of 6 bases from V and 7 bases from J, the junction contained 18 bases not matched to a gene.